The clone carrying this TCR beta chain was observed many times. Its antigen remains unidentified. Researchers prepared the TCRbeta library using unique molecular identifiers, the study reports. TCRdb reprocessed the PCR reads via MiXCR and lists one record per CDR3 protein. This sample yields about 170,000 distinct CDR3 sequences, of which roughly 11% are seen a single time; about 13% belongs to the top ten. V trimming: 2 bases; J trimming: 3 bases; junction bases outside the gene matches: 7. This CDR3 has 17 amino acids. The germline V gene encodes CDR1 SGHVS and CDR2 FNYEAQ. The data derive from a study of T-cell reconstitution after alpha-beta-depleted transplantation in children. Study results and limitations: Newly made T cells mostly supplied T-cell counts and diversity one year after transplant. Diversity of TCRbeta at day 60 was high in some patients, arising from surviving recipient T cells and thymic progenitors. Expanded graft clones, several hundred of them, were reportedly the source of alpha-beta T cells about two months after transplant.

V is TRBV7-6 and J is TRBJ1-3; 10 nucleotides match TRBD1. This TCR was sampled from a boy under 10 years old with acute myeloid leukemia, due to receive a stem cell transplant. The sequenced sample was PBMCs, obtained before TCRalphabeta/CD19-depleted stem cell transplant. CDR3 loop: CASSLSGQGSHGNTIYF. CDR3 DNA sequence: TGTGCCAGCAGCTTATCGGGACAGGGGTCTCATGGAAACACCATATATTTT. The full variable domain, its missing parts supplied by reference TRBV7-6 and TRBJ1-3, is GAGVSQSPRYKVTKRGQDVALRCDPISGHVSLYWYRQALGQGPEFLTYFNYEAQQDKSGLPNDRFSAERPEGSISTLTIQRTEQRDSAMYRCASSLSGQGSHGNTIYFGEGSWLTVV.